What follows describes a single TCR beta chain. What this receptor recognizes is not known. No clone much larger than this one lies a single base away; base qualities are absent. The sample belongs to a study of blood T cell repertoires in COVID-19 (TCRdb year 2020). About the investigation overall: The collaborator samples originated in the United States, Italy and Spain and spanned the acute and convalescent phases of COVID-19. The material from the prospective study consisted of cDNA or gDNA derived from T cells, B-cell-depleted T cells, or PBMCs. Deeply sampled blood TCRbeta repertoires from subjects exposed to, actively infected with, or recovered from COVID-19 were included in the dataset. The repertoires were released in a freely available public database intended as a resource for research on the immune response to SARS-CoV-2. Samples were obtained from the ongoing ImmuneRACE study (first 160 participants) and from over 1,000 subjects provided by 6 global collaborators. A de-identified subject ID, COVID-19 status, age in years and sex were almost always included in the sample metadata. Where HLA class I and class II types were available, the types were taken from metadata supplied by the sample provider, not from assay-based typing. The study at large found these results: The amount of clinical and demographic metadata varied by source and participant and was provided uncurated.

V drops 5 bases and J drops 3 bases, leaving 23 bases in between. As encoded in the germline V gene, CDR1 is MGHRA while CDR2 is YSYEKL. The CDR3 starts with the cysteine, ends with the phenylalanine, and has 17 residues. The retained sequence is limited to the CDR3, 51 bases, with the frame set at the first base. TCRbeta CDR3 regions were amplified from genomic DNA by means of the immunoSEQ Assay, a bias-controlled multiplex PCR. The authors' pipeline ran thus. Nucleated cell counts per sample were estimated from amplification of reference gene primers within the assay. To quantify the absolute abundance of each unique TCRbeta CDR3 rearrangement, sequence reads were collapsed and filtered. Productive Simpson clonality was computed per sample as the square root of Simpson's diversity index over productive rearrangements. In its TCRdb copy, this immuneACCESS table keeps in-frame sequences only and misses some clones. Where compared with another copy, unresolved V genes explain less than half of these, and the others have no known cause. V and J calls and clone size come straight from that table; D and trimming were deduced from the DNA. This sample holds about 37,000 clones; roughly 86% were observed only once. Under 65% of the sample is held by the ten biggest clonotypes.

Collaborating institutions collected whole blood in K2EDTA tubes following their own protocols. For TCRbeta analysis, collaborators shipped samples in one of three forms: frozen whole blood, isolated PBMCs, or DNA extracted from either of those sample types. The chain couples TRBV4-1 to TRBJ2-7, and the D gene may be TRBD2, 7 bases matching. The source material was peripheral blood. The TCR originated in a man between 65 and 85 years old with acute or convalescent COVID-19. The bases read TGCGCCAGCAGCTCGTCCTCGAAAGGGGGGGACCTCTACGAGCAGTACTTC. This yields the protein CASSSSSKGGDLYEQYF.